The 3 T cell receptor beta chains below come from one sample, sequenced in a study of blood T cell repertoires in COVID-19. This table comes from immunoSEQ multiplex PCR, and its TCRdb copy is limited to in-frame clones, with some not included. This table holds 250,000 to 300,000 clones, 70% to 90% found once. Sequencing input: peripheral blood. The receptor source for this set is a man in his 60s who had recovered from COVID-19.

The chain combines TRBV19 with TRBJ2-7, with a possible D match to TRBD1 (6 bases). Trimming took 2 bases from V and 2 from J, leaving 13 bases between them. The germline CDR1 and CDR2 sequences are LNHDA and SQIVND (reference sequence). This CDR3 contains 15 residues. CDR3 sequence (DNA): TGTGCCAGTAGTATAAACCTAGGGGGACCCTACGAGCAGTACTTC. It translates to CASSINLGGPYEQYF.

V usage is TRBV29-1 and J usage is TRBJ2-1; 8 positions agree with TRBD2. Germline loops: CDR1 SQVTM, CDR2 ANQGSEA. Trimming at V came to 7 bases and at J to 2 bases, leaving 7 bases not matched to a gene. The CDR3 loop spans 14 amino acids. CDR3 protein: CSAPERGPYNEQFF. The DNA of the CDR3 is TGCAGCGCCCCCGAGCGGGGGCCCTACAATGAGCAGTTCTTC.

The V and J genes are TRBV28 and TRBJ2-5; 9 positions agree with TRBD2. Germline CDR1 is MDHEN and CDR2 is SYDVKM. The CDR3 loop spans 15 amino acids. J gave up 5 bases and V 1 base, and 5 bases lay outside the gene matches. In DNA form, the CDR3 reads TGTGCCAGCAGTTTATTGACTAGCGGTACGGAGACCCAGTACTTC. Its translation: CASSLLTSGTETQYF.